The 11 T cell receptor beta chains listed next were all sequenced from one sample in a study of human T cells and chemical hapten exposure (dated by TCRdb to the early 2020s). The library relied on RACE. These reads were obtained on a NextSeq 500. TCRdb reworked the public reads: Q25 trimming with fastp, MiXCR clone assembly, productive beta chains retained. Each CDR3 protein appears once, grouped with its most common genes and DNA. In this sample the table shows about 120,000 distinct CDR3 sequences, roughly an eighth of which occur a single time. Jointly, the top ten make up less than 0.95% of the sample. In the paper's terms, the time point label means: patch test 1, 2 weeks after DPC sensitization. The sample's treatment or condition label, decoded: therapeutic diphenylcyclopropenone sensitization with weekly scalp DPC. The material was whole blood, obtained in connection with sensitization to the hapten diphenylcyclopropenone (DPC). These receptor sequences come from a young man with alopecia areata. Some clones in this sample may be carry-over from other donors' samples.

The gene calls are TRBV7-9 and TRBJ2-4; D is perhaps TRBD1 (7 bases). The CDR3 sequence is 14 residues long. Between the trimmed V and J ends, which lost 5 bases and 3 bases, there was a span of 11 bases. CDR1 and CDR2 from the germline V gene are SEHNR and FQNEAQ (reference sequence). The CDR3 protein is CASSPRGDKNIQYF. The CDR3 DNA reads TGTGCCAGCAGCCCCAGGGGGGACAAAAACATTCAGTACTTC.

This chain links TRBV7-2 with TRBJ2-7; no clear D. This CDR3 spans 13 amino acids. V lost 7 bases and J lost 7, with 17 bases in between. Per germline, CDR1 SGHTA and CDR2 FQGNSA. CDR3 DNA sequence: TGTGCCAGCACCTTGGCCCGGATGAGGGAGCAGTACTTC. Translation: CASTLARMREQYF.

This clonotype was seen a handful of times. The genes are TRBV3-1 and TRBJ2-1; 8 nucleotides line up with TRBD1. Germline CDR1 reads LGHDT; CDR2 reads YNNKEL (reference sequence). This CDR3 spans 15 amino acids. The junction had 4 bases not matched to a gene; V was cut back by 4 bases and J by 2 bases. The CDR3 nucleotides are TGTGCCAGCAGCCTCGGGACAGGCGCCTACAATGAGCAGTTCTTC. Amino acids: CASSLGTGAYNEQFF.

This clonotype was picked up a small number of times. The rearrangement uses TRBV7-2 and TRBJ2-3; D gene uncertain. The CDR3 is made up of 14 amino acids. Deletions cut 1 base from V and 2 bases from J, with 7 bases between. The germline V gene has CDR1 SGHTA and CDR2 FQGNSA. CDR3 bases: TGTGCCAGCAGCTTAGGGGGAACCACAGATACGCAGTATTTT. It yields the protein CASSLGGTTDTQYF.

V gene TRBV5-1 combines with J gene TRBJ2-5, with D perhaps matching TRBD2 (5 bases). The CDR3 totals 14 residues. Trimming took 0 bases from V and 1 from J, leaving 7 bases between them. The germline gives CDR1 SGHRS, CDR2 YFSETQ. The CDR3 DNA follows: TGCGCCAGCAGCTTGGGAGGGATCCAAGAGACCCAGTACTTC. This codes for CASSLGGIQETQYF. The whole variable domain, remainder taken from reference TRBV5-1 and TRBJ2-5, is KAGVTQTPRYLIKTRGQQVTLSCSPISGHRSVSWYQQTPGQGLQFLFEYFSETQRNKGNFPGRFSGRQFSNSRSEMNVSTLELGDSALYLCASSLGGIQETQYFGPGTRLLVL.

This chain links TRBV5-8 with TRBJ1-5; D is possibly TRBD1 (5 bases). The germline V gene encodes CDR1 SGHTS and CDR2 YDEGEE. The CDR3 is 12 residues long. Trimming removed 7 bases from V and 11 bases from J, with 16 bases in between. The CDR3 DNA reads as TGTGCCAGCGAACTGGGGCACGAAGCCCAGCATTTT. The encoded protein is CASELGHEAQHF.

V gene TRBV7-2 combines with J gene TRBJ1-5; 9 nucleotides match TRBD1. Germline V gives CDR1 SGHTA, CDR2 FQGNSA. V shed 5 bases and J 2 bases; nucleotides not matched to a gene: 13. This CDR3 spans 18 amino acids. As DNA, the CDR3 is TGTGCCAGCAGCCCGTTCCCAAAGGGACAGGGCGGCAATCAGCCCCAGCATTTT. Protein: CASSPFPKGQGGNQPQHF.

There are a few counts of this clonotype. The V call is TRBV20-1, the J call TRBJ2-1; 7 positions agree with TRBD2. CDR3 length equals 15 residues. Looked up from germline, CDR1 is DFQATT and CDR2 is SNEGSKA (reference sequence). The V segment lost 6 bases and the J segment 8 bases; nucleotides outside the gene matches: 16. The CDR3 loop is CSAAHAGGGVDEQFF. CDR3 nucleotide sequence: TGCAGTGCCGCTCATGCGGGCGGGGGTGTGGATGAGCAGTTCTTC.

This chain links TRBV7-7 with TRBJ2-5; 8 nucleotides agree with TRBD1. The CDR3 is 14 amino acids. Germline lookup yields CDR1 SSHAT and CDR2 FNYEAQ (reference sequence). V shed 10 bases and J 1 base; nucleotides not matched to a gene: 8. The CDR3 DNA reads TGTGCCACCACCAAAGGACAGGGCCAAGAGACCCAGTACTTC. Its protein product is CATTKGQGQETQYF.

This clonotype occurred a few times. The J gene is TRBJ2-1, the V gene TRBV29-1; TRBD1 is a possible D gene (5 bases). The CDR3 extends over 13 amino acids. Germline V gives CDR1 SQVTM, CDR2 ANQGSEA. The V end was cut by 6 bases, the J end by 6 bases, with 15 bases between. CDR3 in amino acids: CSVQPDSLNEQFF. Written as DNA, the CDR3 is TGCAGCGTCCAGCCCGACAGCCTCAATGAGCAGTTCTTC.

The chain carries TRBV5-4 and TRBJ1-1; the D gene is possibly TRBD1 (6 bases). Trimming removed 1 base from V and 0 bases from J, with 10 bases in between. The CDR3 is made up of 15 amino acids. Looked up from germline, CDR1 is SGHNT and CDR2 is YYREEE (reference sequence). The CDR3 DNA reads TGTGCCAGCAGCTTGCGAGACAGGCTGAACACTGAAGCTTTCTTT. Protein sequence: CASSLRDRLNTEAFF.